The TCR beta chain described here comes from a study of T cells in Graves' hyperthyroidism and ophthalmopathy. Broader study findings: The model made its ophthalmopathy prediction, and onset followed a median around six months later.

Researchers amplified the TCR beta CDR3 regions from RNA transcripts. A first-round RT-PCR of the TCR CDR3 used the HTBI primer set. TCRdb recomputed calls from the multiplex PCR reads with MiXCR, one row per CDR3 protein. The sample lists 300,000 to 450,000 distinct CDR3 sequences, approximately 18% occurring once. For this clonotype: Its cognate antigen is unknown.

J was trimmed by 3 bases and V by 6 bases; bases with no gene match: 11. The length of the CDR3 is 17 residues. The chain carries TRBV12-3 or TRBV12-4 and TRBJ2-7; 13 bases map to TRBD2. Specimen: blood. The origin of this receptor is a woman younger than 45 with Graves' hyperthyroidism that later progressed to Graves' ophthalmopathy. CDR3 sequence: CASSRGTSGTGDYEQYF. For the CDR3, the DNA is TGTGCCAGCAGCCGTGGGACTAGCGGGACAGGGGACTACGAGCAGTACTTC.